This passage covers 12 T cell receptor beta chains from one sample sequenced in a study of shared clonotypes between healthy human individuals. Sequenced by immunoSEQ multiplex PCR; TCRdb stores in-frame clones only, minus some. The repertoire has about 2 million clones, approximately 95% of them found once; the top ten carry roughly 1%. Naive-designated CD8 cells lacked CD45RO, were positively enriched for CCR7, and omitted terminally differentiated effector memory CD45RA+ cells. The source material was naive CD8+ T cells sorted from blood. These receptor sequences come from a man aged 18 to 35 in good health.

This chain joins TRBV14 and TRBJ2-7, with D perhaps matching TRBD1 (5 bases). Trimming left V 3 bases short and J 3 bases short, with 15 bases between. Germline CDR1 reads SGHDN; CDR2 reads FVKESK. The CDR3 has 15 residues. CDR3 DNA: TGTGCCAGCAGCCACGCCGGACAATCCTTCTACGAGCAGTACTTC. This codes for CASSHAGQSFYEQYF.

The rearrangement links TRBV6-5 to TRBJ1-1, with no clear D. V was clipped by 7 bases and J by 3 bases, with 18 bases between them. CDR3 length: 15 residues. CDR1 is MNHEY, CDR2 SVGAGI, per germline. The CDR3 protein is CASTAELSLDTEAFF. CDR3 bases: TGTGCCAGCACCGCGGAACTGAGCCTGGACACTGAAGCTTTCTTT.

V usage is TRBV5-1 and J usage is TRBJ2-5; perhaps D is TRBD1 or TRBD2 (6 bases each). V was pared by 0 bases and J by 2 bases, with 14 bases between. The CDR3 totals 16 residues. Germline V gene data show CDR1 as SGHRS and CDR2 as YFSETQ. The CDR3 sequence: CASSLGNTGTQETQYF. The CDR3 bases are TGCGCCAGCAGCTTGGGTAACACAGGGACTCAAGAGACCCAGTACTTC.

This clone was found once. The same CDR3 is also encoded by other DNA sequences in this sample. The chain carries TRBV4-1 and TRBJ1-1; D possibly corresponds to TRBD1 (5 bases). Per the germline V gene, CDR1 is MGHRA and CDR2 is YSYEKL. V was shortened by 0 bases and J by 0 bases, with 8 bases between the two germline ends. The CDR3 extends over 15 amino acids. CDR3 DNA sequence: TGCGCCAGCAGCCAAGAGAGACAGCTGAACACTGAAGCTTTCTTT. It is translated as CASSQERQLNTEAFF.

This clone is a singleton in its sample. The rearrangement joins TRBV4-3 to TRBJ2-2; D is perhaps TRBD2 (5 bases). The V gene's germline CDR1 is LGHNA and CDR2 YSLEER. Trimming cost V 6 bases and J 4 bases, with 15 bases left between them. The CDR3 loop spans 15 amino acids. The CDR3 bases are TGCGCCAGCAGTCCCGGGCTAGGGAGCACCGGGGAGCTGTTTTTT. The encoded protein is CASSPGLGSTGELFF.

Regarding this clone: An end of the junction does not agree with germline; a read error may underlie this. The gene calls are TRBV27 and TRBJ1-6, with 11 bases lining up with TRBD1. This CDR3 comprises 15 residues. Germline V gene lookup returns CDR1 MNHEY and CDR2 SMNVEV (reference sequence). CDR3 residues: CASSWGQGENSPIHF. CDR3 in DNA: TGTGCCAGCAGTTGGGGACAGGGGGAAAATTCACCCATCCACTTT.

V is TRBV13 and J is TRBJ2-7; TRBD2 is a possible D gene (6 bases). The CDR3 has 17 amino acids. Per the germline V gene, CDR1 is PRHDT and CDR2 is FYEKMQ (reference sequence). Trimming stripped 5 bases from V and 2 bases from J, with 22 bases between. CDR3 loop: CASSQSRGGAPPYEQYF. CDR3 nucleotides: TGTGCCAGCAGCCAGAGTAGAGGCGGGGCCCCACCCTACGAGCAGTACTTC.

The J gene is TRBJ2-2, the V gene TRBV27; weak D call: TRBD1 (5 bases). V lost 1 base to trimming and J lost 5 bases, with 8 bases between them. Germline V gene data show CDR1 as MNHEY and CDR2 as SMNVEV (reference sequence). This CDR3 has 14 amino acids. CDR3 bases: TGTGCCAGCAGTTTATTCGGACAAACCGGGGAGCTGTTTTTT. Its protein is CASSLFGQTGELFF.

As for this clone: The junction does not match germline at one end; this may be a read error. Other nucleotide sequences from this sample produce the same CDR3. V and J are TRBV2 and TRBJ1-1; 7 bases are shared with TRBD1. There are 16 residues in the CDR3. Germline CDR1 and CDR2: SNHLY and FYNNEI. The CDR3 here is CASSSTPGQRNTEAFF. CDR3 nucleotide sequence: TGTGCCAGCAGCTCTACCCCGGGACAGCGGAACACCGAAGCTTTCTTT.

This clone was picked up one time. CDR3 DNA sequence: TGTGCCAGCAGCTCGGGAGATTCCCCCTACGAGCAGTACTTC. Protein product: CASSSGDSPYEQYF. The V call is TRBV11-3, the J call TRBJ2-7; maybe TRBD2 (6 bases). The germline V gene encodes CDR1 SGHNT and CDR2 YENEEA. The CDR3 sequence is 14 residues long. V gave up 4 bases and J gave up 2 bases, with 12 bases separating them.

The chain recombines TRBV12-2 with TRBJ1-5; TRBD1, the table's D call, lacks a check against the DNA. TRBV12-2 is classified as a pseudogene. The CDR3 spans 17 residues. The CDR3 region has the DNA TGTGCAAGTCGCTTGCGAAAGGGGGATTTACGGGATCAGCCCCAGCATTTT. As protein: CASRLRKGDLRDQPQHF.

The gene calls are TRBV7-9 and TRBJ2-1; TRBD1 or TRBD2 may be the D gene (5 bases each). Germline V gene lookup returns CDR1 SEHNR and CDR2 FQNEAQ (reference sequence). Deletions cut 1 base from V and 4 bases from J, with 14 bases between. The CDR3 has 16 amino acids. In nucleotides, the CDR3 is TGTGCCAGCAGCTTAGTGGGAGTCCAGGGATACAATGAGCAGTTCTTC. This translates into CASSLVGVQGYNEQFF.